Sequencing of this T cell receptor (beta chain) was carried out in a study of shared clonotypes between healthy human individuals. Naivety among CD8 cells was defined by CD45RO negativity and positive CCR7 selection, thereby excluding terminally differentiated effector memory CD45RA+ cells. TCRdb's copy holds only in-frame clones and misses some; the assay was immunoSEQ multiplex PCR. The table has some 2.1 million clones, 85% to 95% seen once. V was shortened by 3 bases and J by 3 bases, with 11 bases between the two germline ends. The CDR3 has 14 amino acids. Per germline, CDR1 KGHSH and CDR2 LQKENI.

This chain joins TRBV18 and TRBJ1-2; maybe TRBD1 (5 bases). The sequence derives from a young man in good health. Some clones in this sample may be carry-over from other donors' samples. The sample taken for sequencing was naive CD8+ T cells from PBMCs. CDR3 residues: CASSPGQGDYGYTF. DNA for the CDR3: TGTGCCAGCTCACCGGGTCAGGGAGACTATGGCTACACCTTC.